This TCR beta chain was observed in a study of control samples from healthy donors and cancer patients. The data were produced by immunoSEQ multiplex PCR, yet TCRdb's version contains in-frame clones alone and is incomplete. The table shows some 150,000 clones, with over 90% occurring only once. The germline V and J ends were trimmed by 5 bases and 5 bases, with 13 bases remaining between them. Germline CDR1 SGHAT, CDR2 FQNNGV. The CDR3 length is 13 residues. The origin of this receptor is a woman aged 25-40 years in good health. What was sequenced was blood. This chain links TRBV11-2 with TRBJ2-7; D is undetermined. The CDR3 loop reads CASSQASMDEQYF. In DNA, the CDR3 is TGTGCCAGCAGCCAGGCCTCCATGGACGAGCAGTACTTC.